Sequencing of this TCR beta chain was carried out in a study of T cell responses to AZD1222 COVID-19 vaccine. In regard to this clone: The antigen is not known.

Germline CDR1 LNHNV, CDR2 YYDKDF (reference sequence). Trimming took off 1 base at V and 4 bases at J, with 14 bases between the two ends. The CDR3 totals 16 residues. Study-wide findings and caveats: Nearly half of spike-specific TCRs reportedly target variant regions that are unmutated in the B.1.351 and B.1.1.7 variants. Repertoire collection took place solely once the T cell response had peaked. The donor group comprised mostly white British people and more females; the analysis possibly underestimated clonal diversity. Two AZD1222 doses significantly raised spike-specific TCR breadth and depth over controls.

The table came from immunoSEQ multiplex PCR; TCRdb's copy has only in-frame clones and leaves some out. The sample has about 150,000 clones, more than 85% seen once; the top ten hold more than 0.9%. Sample: peripheral blood, taken 28 days after the second AZD1222 dose. The chain uses TRBV15 and TRBJ1-5; perhaps TRBD1 as D (6 bases). The receptor was derived from an adult who received the AZD1222 COVID-19 vaccine. The CDR3, as DNA: TGTGCCACCAGCAGAGGGTTTGAGGGGGTTAATCAGCCCCAGCATTTT. Residues: CATSRGFEGVNQPQHF.